Listed below are T cell receptor beta chains from one sample, sequenced in a study of regulatory T cells in long-lasting Graves disease. TCRdb reanalysed the multiplex PCR reads using MiXCR and keeps one entry per CDR3 protein. In the table there are about 210,000 distinct CDR3 sequences, roughly a fifth of which are singletons. This same sample was also taken into another study, of T cells in Graves' hyperthyroidism and ophthalmopathy.

This material consisted of peripheral blood mononuclear cells (PBMCs), taken at new diagnosis, from a patient treated with antithyroid drugs. The receptor source for this set is a woman in her twenties or thirties with Graves disease. CDR3s include the opening cysteine and the closing phenylalanine or tryptophan. The size field is filled for only some rows; it gives once, few, many or a size class.

V gene	clone size	J gene	CDR3 protein
TRBV2	many	TRBJ2-7	CATGPNLGPEQYF
TRBV3-1	many	TRBJ2-7	CASSQEGLGTYEQYF
TRBV2	-	TRBJ2-3	CASSVLAGADTQYF
TRBV6-1	-	TRBJ1-2	CASIVGTANYGYTF
TRBV18	many	TRBJ2-7	CASSPPSGDYYEQYF
TRBV28	many	TRBJ1-1	CASSLLGAQGSIEAFF
TRBV24-1	once	TRBJ2-5	CATSDLGTAGETQYF
TRBV6-5	many	TRBJ2-3	CASSYFGGGTDTQYF
TRBV2	many	TRBJ2-1	CATGRDYSYNEQFF
TRBV20-1	many	TRBJ2-3	CSARRGADTQYF
TRBV6-1	many	TRBJ1-1	CASTPRGNTEAFF
TRBV18	many	TRBJ2-3	CASSPQSSITDTQYF
TRBV18	many	TRBJ2-3	CASSPSDTQYF
TRBV5-4	many	TRBJ2-1	CASSFPDRAEQFF
TRBV28	many	TRBJ1-2	CASSLFDGYTF
TRBV20-1	many	TRBJ2-1	CSAHETSGISYNEQFF
TRBV24-1	many	TRBJ2-3	CATSDPSGRARDTQYF
TRBV11-2	-	TRBJ2-7	CASSLEAGASYEQYF
TRBV30	many	TRBJ1-1	CAWKTEGTMNTEAFF
TRBV3-1	-	TRBJ2-3	CASSVQRGRYSDTQYF
TRBV24-1	many	TRBJ1-2	CATSDTRGRIYGYTF
TRBV28	-	TRBJ2-7	CVSSLYGTYEQYF
TRBV6-5	many	TRBJ2-5	CASSYIVSGQETQYF
TRBV6-2/TRBV6-3	many	TRBJ2-7	CASTFSGASSYEQYF
TRBV5-1	many	TRBJ2-7	CASSSTVTTYEQYF
TRBV5-1	many	TRBJ1-6	CASSLYSSWDNSPLHF
TRBV5-1	many	TRBJ1-5	CASSFLPGQGKGQPQHF
TRBV7-2	many	TRBJ2-5	CASSLGPLETQYF
TRBV28	few	TRBJ2-1	CASSPRGVPYNEQFF
TRBV27	many	TRBJ2-7	CASSLSIGLAPEEQYF
TRBV20-1	-	TRBJ1-2	CSASRGNYGYTF
TRBV4-1	many	TRBJ1-5	CASSQERGAGYSNQPQHF
TRBV5-1	many	TRBJ1-1	CASSLGGPAFF
TRBV10-3	many	TRBJ1-2	CAISESTGTGGYTF
TRBV7-2	many	TRBJ2-3	CASSSGGRIADTQYF
TRBV14	-	TRBJ1-2	CASSLTENYGYTF
TRBV29-1	many	TRBJ1-1	CSVPGTWATEAFF
TRBV19	many	TRBJ1-5	CASSRAVNQPQHF
TRBV20-1	-	TRBJ2-2	CSASVAEAGRNTGELFF
TRBV10-3	many	TRBJ2-7	CAISEISRGVEQYF
TRBV9	many	TRBJ2-5	CASSAGDLARQETQYF
TRBV5-1	many	TRBJ1-2	CASSLAWKGRYGYTF
TRBV28	many	TRBJ1-2	CASSPLRDSYGYTF
TRBV7-8	many	TRBJ1-2	CASSPAGQAHYGYTF
TRBV29-1	many	TRBJ2-2	CSVEDRERRTGELFF
TRBV20-1	many	TRBJ2-3	CSARSSPDTQYF
TRBV12-3/TRBV12-4	many	TRBJ2-7	CASAGQGNYEQYF
TRBV7-6	many	TRBJ2-1	CASSSPRGGGRDGEQFF
TRBV24-1	many	TRBJ2-1	CATSEVVGGLNEQFF
TRBV20-1	once	TRBJ2-1	CSAPPGQGSHNEQFF
TRBV5-1	many	TRBJ2-5	CASSFKETQYF
TRBV5-1	many	TRBJ2-2	CASSLVRWRTANTGELFF